These 10 T cell receptor beta chains came from one sample sequenced in a study of blood T cell repertoires in COVID-19. TCRdb's copy holds only in-frame clones and misses some; the assay was immunoSEQ multiplex PCR. Of 150,000 to 200,000 clones listed, roughly 84% are singletons. The sample taken for sequencing was peripheral blood. These receptors came from a woman over 75 with active or convalescent COVID-19.

This chain joins TRBV6-2 or TRBV6-3 and TRBJ2-7; D not resolved. The CDR3 runs to 14 residues. CDR1 and CDR2 from the germline V gene are MNHEY and SVGEGT. The ends were cut back, 6 bases at V and 2 bases at J, with 14 bases in the middle. The CDR3 DNA sequence: TGTGCCAGCAGCGAACTTATTGCTCCCTACGAGCAGTACTTC. It encodes CASSELIAPYEQYF.

The chain recombines TRBV9 with TRBJ1-1, with a weak D call TRBD1 (6 bases). Germline loops: CDR1 SGDLS, CDR2 YYNGEE. The CDR3 spans 14 residues. V lost 4 bases to trimming and J lost 3 bases, with 13 bases between them. The CDR3 here is CASSPGGADTEAFF. The CDR3, as DNA: TGTGCCAGCAGCCCGGGGGGGGCAGACACTGAAGCTTTCTTT.

The rearrangement uses TRBV4-3 and TRBJ1-1, with D unclear. V was shortened by 0 bases and J by 8 bases, with 13 bases between the two germline ends. Germline assignment: CDR1 LGHNA and CDR2 YSLEER. This CDR3 has 14 amino acids. The CDR3 protein is CASSQDLGRAEAFF. CDR3 DNA: TGCGCCAGCAGCCAAGATTTGGGGAGGGCAGAAGCTTTCTTT.

This sequence joins TRBV6-4 and TRBJ2-2; 10 nucleotides align to TRBD1. V lost 6 bases and J lost 6; bases outside the gene matches: 4. CDR1 MRHNA and CDR2 SNTAGT come from the germline V gene. The CDR3 runs 14 residues. The CDR3 bases are TGTGCCAGCAGAATGGGACAGGGGTCCGGGGAGCTGTTTTTT. It yields the protein CASRMGQGSGELFF.

V and J are TRBV7-2 and TRBJ1-2; 7 bases agree with TRBD1. With V trimmed by 5 bases and J by 3 bases, 6 bases remained unmatched. Germline V gene sequence: CDR1 SGHTA, CDR2 FQGNSA. The CDR3 totals 14 residues. The CDR3 DNA reads TGTGCCAGCAGCCCACTCCAGGGGGACTATGGCTACACCTTC. Protein: CASSPLQGDYGYTF.

The V call is TRBV18, the J call TRBJ1-4; a possible D gene is TRBD1 (5 bases). Trimming stripped 3 bases from V and 0 bases from J, with 14 bases between. This CDR3 spans 17 amino acids. Germline-derived CDR1 and CDR2 are KGHSH and LQKENI. CDR3 nucleotides: TGTGCCAGCTCACCTGCGGGTGCGGGGGCAACTAATGAAAAACTGTTTTTT. Translation gives CASSPAGAGATNEKLFF.

This rearrangement joins TRBV28 to TRBJ1-6; possibly TRBD1 for D (5 bases). Germline V gene sequence: CDR1 MDHEN, CDR2 SYDVKM. This CDR3 has 13 amino acids. Trimming took off 10 bases at V and 10 bases at J, with 17 bases between the two ends. Here the CDR3 reads CATEQGAQSPLHF. The CDR3 nucleotides are TGTGCCACCGAGCAAGGGGCTCAATCACCCCTCCACTTT.

The chain links TRBV29-1 to TRBJ2-6; D is uncertain. The V and J ends lost 7 bases and 0 bases respectively, with 4 bases between them. Germline lookup yields CDR1 SQVTM and CDR2 ANQGSEA. CDR3 length: 12 residues. The CDR3 spells CSAISGANVLTF. In DNA form, the CDR3 reads TGCAGCGCCATCTCTGGGGCCAACGTCCTGACTTTC.

The chain employs TRBV5-1 and TRBJ2-3; 8 bases line up with TRBD2. The CDR3 runs to 14 residues. Germline lookup yields CDR1 SGHRS and CDR2 YFSETQ. V lost 4 bases to trimming and J lost 5 bases; unmatched junction nucleotides: 6. In nucleotides, the CDR3 is TGCGCCAGCAGCACGATAGCGGGGCAAGATACGCAGTATTTT. Its protein product is CASSTIAGQDTQYF.

The chain carries TRBV24-1 and TRBJ1-2; 8 nucleotides align to TRBD1. The V segment lost 7 bases and the J segment 6 bases; nucleotides outside the gene matches: 6. This CDR3 contains 13 residues. CDR1 and CDR2 (germline): KGHDR, SFDVKD. The CDR3 protein is CATSQTGVDGYTF. DNA of the CDR3: TGTGCCACCAGCCAGACAGGGGTCGATGGCTACACCTTC.